The 10 T cell receptor beta chains below come from one sample, sequenced in a study of STAT5B mutations in CD4+ large granular lymphocyte leukemia (dated by TCRdb to between 2021 and 2024). The library was built by means of the immunoSEQ multiplex PCR assay. Entries here come from immuneACCESS through TCRdb and include only in-frame sequences with V and J called. Some clones fail to appear in such tables; in the studies checked, an unresolved V gene covers under half of the shortfall, and the cause of the remainder is unknown. Recorded for this sample are more than 35,000 clones; 75% to 85% of them occurred a single time. The top ten clonotypes cover less than 1.5% of the sample. Material: CD4+ T cells from blood buffy coats. Every receptor here comes from a human donor in good health.

The chain combines TRBV28 with TRBJ1-3; D call uncertain. The CDR3 covers 14 residues. Trimming pared 4 bases from V and 8 bases from J, leaving 15 bases between. The germline gives CDR1 MDHEN, CDR2 SYDVKM. CDR3 in amino acids: CASSSSDLSDTIYF. The CDR3 nucleotides read TGTGCCAGCAGTTCCTCCGACTTAAGCGACACCATATATTTT.

This chain uses TRBV11-2 with TRBJ2-7; D assignment may be TRBD1 or TRBD2 (5 bases each). V lost 5 bases, J lost 3 bases, and 14 bases lay in between. CDR3 length: 14 amino acids. CDR1 is SGHAT, CDR2 FQNNGV, per germline. Here the CDR3 reads CASSALGGGYEQYF. CDR3 nucleotide sequence: TGTGCCAGCAGCGCCCTCGGTGGGGGCTACGAGCAGTACTTC. Together with reference TRBV11-2 and TRBJ2-7, the CDR3 gives the full variable domain: EAGVAQSPRYKIIEKRQSVAFWCNPISGHATLYWYQQILGQGPKLLIQFQNNGVVDDSQLPKDRFSAERLKGVDSTLKIQPAKLEDSAVYLCASSALGGGYEQYFGPGTRLTVT.

This clone was seen only once. The chain joins TRBV5-6 to TRBJ1-2; D remains unclear. Germline V gene data show CDR1 as SGHDT and CDR2 as YYEEEE. The CDR3 spans 12 residues. Trimming pared 4 bases from V and 3 bases from J, leaving 7 bases between. The CDR3 here is CASSPRYYGYTF. CDR3 nucleotides: TGTGCCAGCAGCCCCCGGTACTATGGCTACACCTTC.

This rearrangement joins TRBV5-6 to TRBJ1-3; D not resolved. Per germline, CDR1 SGHDT and CDR2 YYEEEE. CDR3 size: 11 residues. V was trimmed by 6 bases and J by 9 bases, leaving 10 bases between them. The CDR3 sequence is CASMITSTIYF. The CDR3 DNA sequence: TGTGCCAGCATGATAACGAGCACCATATATTTT.

The J gene is TRBJ2-1, the V gene TRBV27; maybe TRBD2 (6 bases). Germline V CDR1 and CDR2: MNHEY, SMNVEV (reference sequence). Trimming cost V 2 bases and J 4 bases, with 12 bases left between them. This CDR3 is 15 amino acids long. CDR3 in amino acids: CASSLTVAAYNEQFF. In DNA, the CDR3 is TGTGCCAGCAGTTTAACGGTAGCGGCGTACAATGAGCAGTTCTTC.

CDR3 coding DNA: TGTGCCAGCAGCCGCCGGGGCACATTCTCCTACGAGCAGTACTTC. Translated, it gives CASSRRGTFSYEQYF. The genes are TRBV7-8 and TRBJ2-7; the D gene could be TRBD1 or TRBD2 (5 bases each). V lost 5 bases to trimming and J lost 0 bases, with 14 bases between them. The CDR3 is 15 amino acids. Germline V gene sequence: CDR1 SGHVS, CDR2 FQNEAQ.

Only a few counts were recorded for this clone. The chain carries TRBV2 and TRBJ1-5; no reliable D call. Germline V gene sequence: CDR1 SNHLY, CDR2 FYNNEI. V was trimmed by 4 bases and J by 3 bases, leaving 10 bases between them. The CDR3 has 14 residues. CDR3 coding DNA: TGTGCCAGCAGTGGAGGGCCGTTCAATCAGCCCCAGCATTTT. Its protein is CASSGGPFNQPQHF.

The chain recombines TRBV7-8 with TRBJ1-6; D is unresolved. Germline assignment: CDR1 SGHVS and CDR2 FQNEAQ. Between the trimmed V and J ends, which lost 7 bases and 8 bases, there was a span of 15 bases. This CDR3 comprises 14 residues. The CDR3 nucleotides read TGTGCCAGCACCCGCCGTCTAACGGATTCACCCCTCCACTTT. This sequence encodes CASTRRLTDSPLHF.

DNA for the CDR3: TGTGCCAGCTCTCCTAAAAACATTCAGTACTTC. It specifies CASSPKNIQYF. V is TRBV18 and J is TRBJ2-4; no definite D call. The V gene's germline CDR1 is KGHSH and CDR2 LQKENI. Between the trimmed V and J ends, which lost 6 bases and 4 bases, there was a span of 4 bases. The CDR3 spans 11 residues.

The chain combines TRBV18 with TRBJ1-4; TRBD1 aligns across 7 bases. Germline trimming cut 5 bases from V and 2 bases from J; bases unmatched to any gene: 5. Germline lookup yields CDR1 KGHSH and CDR2 LQKENI. The length of the CDR3 is 15 residues. The CDR3 nucleotides are TGTGCCAGCTCATCCAGACAGGGCACTAATGAAAAACTGTTTTTT. It translates to CASSSRQGTNEKLFF.